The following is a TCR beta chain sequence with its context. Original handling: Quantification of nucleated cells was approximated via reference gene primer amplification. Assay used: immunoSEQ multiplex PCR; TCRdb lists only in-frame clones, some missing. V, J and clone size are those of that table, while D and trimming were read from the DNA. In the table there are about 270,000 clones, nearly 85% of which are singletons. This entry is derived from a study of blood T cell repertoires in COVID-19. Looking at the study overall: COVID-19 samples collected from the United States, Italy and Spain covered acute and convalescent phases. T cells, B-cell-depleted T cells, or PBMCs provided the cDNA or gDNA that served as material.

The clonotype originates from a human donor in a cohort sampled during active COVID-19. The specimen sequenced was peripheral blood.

The CDR3, as DNA: TGTGCCAGCAGTTACGCAGTGAACACTGAAGCTTTCTTT. Translation: CASSYAVNTEAFF. The rearrangement joins TRBV6-6 to TRBJ1-1; D is unresolved. The V gene lost 2 bases and the J gene lost 0 bases, with 4 bases spanning the gap. The CDR3 sequence is 13 residues long. Germline V gene sequence: CDR1 MNHNY, CDR2 SVGAGI (reference sequence).